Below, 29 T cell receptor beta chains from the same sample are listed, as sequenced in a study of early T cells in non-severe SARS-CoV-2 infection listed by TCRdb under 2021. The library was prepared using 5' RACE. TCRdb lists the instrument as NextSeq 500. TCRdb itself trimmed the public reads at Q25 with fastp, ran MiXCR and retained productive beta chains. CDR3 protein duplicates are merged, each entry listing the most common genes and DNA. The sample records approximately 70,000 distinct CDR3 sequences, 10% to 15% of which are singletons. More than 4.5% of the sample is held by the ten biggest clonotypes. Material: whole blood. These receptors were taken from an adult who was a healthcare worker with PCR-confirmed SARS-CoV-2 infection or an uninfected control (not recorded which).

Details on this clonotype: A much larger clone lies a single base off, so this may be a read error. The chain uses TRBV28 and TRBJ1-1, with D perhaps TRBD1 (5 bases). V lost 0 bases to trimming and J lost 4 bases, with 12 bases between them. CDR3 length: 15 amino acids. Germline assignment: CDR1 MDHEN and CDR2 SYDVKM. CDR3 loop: CASSLWFGASTEAFF. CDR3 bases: TGTGCCAGCAGTTTATGGTTCGGGGCGAGCACTGAAGCTTTCTTT.

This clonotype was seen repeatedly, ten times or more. CDR3 coding DNA: TGTGCCAGCAGCCCGACATCTAGCGGGCAACAAGAGACCCAGTACTTC. This translates into CASSPTSSGQQETQYF. The chain has TRBV7-6 and TRBJ2-5; TRBD2 agrees at 8 bases. Germline CDR1 is SGHVS and CDR2 is FNYEAQ. This CDR3 contains 16 residues. V trimming: 5 bases; J trimming: 2 bases; junction bases outside the gene matches: 10.

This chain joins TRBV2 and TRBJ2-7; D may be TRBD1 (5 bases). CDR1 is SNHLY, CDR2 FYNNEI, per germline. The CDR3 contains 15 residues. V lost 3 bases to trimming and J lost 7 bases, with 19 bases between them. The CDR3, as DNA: TGTGCCAGCAGTGAGGTTTCCGCAGAAGGGGATGAGCAGTACTTC. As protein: CASSEVSAEGDEQYF.

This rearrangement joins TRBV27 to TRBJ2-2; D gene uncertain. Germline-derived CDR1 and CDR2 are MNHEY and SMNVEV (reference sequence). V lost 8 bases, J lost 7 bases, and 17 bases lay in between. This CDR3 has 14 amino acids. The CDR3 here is CASGPRAAGGELFF. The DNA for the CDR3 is TGTGCCAGCGGGCCCCGGGCCGCAGGCGGGGAGCTGTTTTTT.

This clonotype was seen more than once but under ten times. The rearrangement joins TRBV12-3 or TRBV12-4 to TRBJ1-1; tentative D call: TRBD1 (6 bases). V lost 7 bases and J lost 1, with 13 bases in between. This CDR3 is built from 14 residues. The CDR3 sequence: CASTQSDRNTEAFF. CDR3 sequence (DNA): TGTGCCAGCACTCAATCGGACAGGAACACTGAAGCTTTCTTT.

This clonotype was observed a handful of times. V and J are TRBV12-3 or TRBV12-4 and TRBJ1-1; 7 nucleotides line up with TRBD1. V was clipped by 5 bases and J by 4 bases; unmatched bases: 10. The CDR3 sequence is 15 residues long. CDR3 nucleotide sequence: TGTGCCAGCAGTCGAGGGGGCGGGGCGTTCACTGAAGCTTTCTTT. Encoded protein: CASSRGGGAFTEAFF.

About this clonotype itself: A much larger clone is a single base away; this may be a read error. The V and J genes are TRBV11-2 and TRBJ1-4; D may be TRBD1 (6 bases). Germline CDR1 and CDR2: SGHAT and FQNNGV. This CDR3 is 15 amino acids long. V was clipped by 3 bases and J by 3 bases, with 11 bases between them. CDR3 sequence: CASSLNRESNEKLFF. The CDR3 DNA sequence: TGTGCCAGCAGCTTGAACAGGGAATCTAATGAAAAACTGTTTTTT.

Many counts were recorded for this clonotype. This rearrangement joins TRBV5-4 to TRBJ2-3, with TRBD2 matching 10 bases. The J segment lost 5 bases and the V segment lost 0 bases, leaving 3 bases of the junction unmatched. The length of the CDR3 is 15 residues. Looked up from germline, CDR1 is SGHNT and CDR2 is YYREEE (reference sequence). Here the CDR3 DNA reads TGTGCCAGCAGCTTGGGACTAGCGGGCCAAGATACGCAGTATTTT. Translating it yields CASSLGLAGQDTQYF.

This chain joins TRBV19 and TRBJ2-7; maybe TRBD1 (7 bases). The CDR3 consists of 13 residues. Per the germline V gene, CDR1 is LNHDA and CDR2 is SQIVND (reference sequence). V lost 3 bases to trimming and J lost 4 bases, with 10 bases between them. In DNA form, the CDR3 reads TGTGCCAGTAGTATGCCAGGGGGGTACGAGCAGTACTTC. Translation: CASSMPGGYEQYF.

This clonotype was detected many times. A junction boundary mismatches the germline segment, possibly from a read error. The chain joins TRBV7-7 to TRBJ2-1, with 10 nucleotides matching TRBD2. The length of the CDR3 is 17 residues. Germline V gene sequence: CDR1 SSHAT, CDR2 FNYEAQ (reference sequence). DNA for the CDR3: TGTGCTAGCAGCAACACCGGGACTAGCGTCCCCTACAATGAGCAGTTCTTC. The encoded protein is CASSNTGTSVPYNEQFF.

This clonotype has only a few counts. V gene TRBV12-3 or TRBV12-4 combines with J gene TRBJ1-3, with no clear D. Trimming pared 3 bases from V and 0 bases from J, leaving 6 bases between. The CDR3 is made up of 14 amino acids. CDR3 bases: TGTGCCAGCAGTTTTGGGCACTCTGGAAACACCATATATTTT. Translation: CASSFGHSGNTIYF.

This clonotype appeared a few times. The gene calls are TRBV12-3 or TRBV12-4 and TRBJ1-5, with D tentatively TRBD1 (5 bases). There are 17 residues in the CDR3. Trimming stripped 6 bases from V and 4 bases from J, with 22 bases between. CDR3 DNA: TGTGCCAGCAGCCAAGACAGAGCTGTGGGCTTTAATCAGCCCCAGCATTTT. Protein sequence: CASSQDRAVGFNQPQHF.

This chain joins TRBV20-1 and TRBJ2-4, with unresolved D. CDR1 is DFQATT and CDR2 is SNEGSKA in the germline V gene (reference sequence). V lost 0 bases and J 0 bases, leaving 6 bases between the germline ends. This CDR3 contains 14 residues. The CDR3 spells CSAREPGAKNIQYF. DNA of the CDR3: TGCAGTGCTAGAGAACCGGGAGCCAAAAACATTCAGTACTTC.

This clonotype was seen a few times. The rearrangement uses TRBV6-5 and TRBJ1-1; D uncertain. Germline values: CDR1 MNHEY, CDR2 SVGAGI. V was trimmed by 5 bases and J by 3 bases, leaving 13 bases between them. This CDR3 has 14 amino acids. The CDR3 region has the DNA TGTGCCAGCAGTCAGAGCCAGACCTACACTGAAGCTTTCTTT. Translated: CASSQSQTYTEAFF.

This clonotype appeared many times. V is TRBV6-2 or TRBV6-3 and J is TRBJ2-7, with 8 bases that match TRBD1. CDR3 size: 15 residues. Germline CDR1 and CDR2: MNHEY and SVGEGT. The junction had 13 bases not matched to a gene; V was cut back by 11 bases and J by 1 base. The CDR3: CACSPLGQASYEQYF. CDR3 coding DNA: TGTGCCTGCTCCCCTTTGGGACAGGCGTCCTACGAGCAGTACTTC.

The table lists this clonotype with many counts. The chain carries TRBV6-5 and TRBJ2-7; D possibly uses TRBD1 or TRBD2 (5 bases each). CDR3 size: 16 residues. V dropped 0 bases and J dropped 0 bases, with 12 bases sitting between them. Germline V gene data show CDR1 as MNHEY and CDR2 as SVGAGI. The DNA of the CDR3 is TGTGCCAGCAGTTACTCGAAGGCAGGGAGCTCCTACGAGCAGTACTTC. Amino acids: CASSYSKAGSSYEQYF.

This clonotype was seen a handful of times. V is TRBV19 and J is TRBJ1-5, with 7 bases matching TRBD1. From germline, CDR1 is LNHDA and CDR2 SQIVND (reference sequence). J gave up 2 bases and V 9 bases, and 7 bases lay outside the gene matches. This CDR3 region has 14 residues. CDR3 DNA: TGTGCCAGCGCTGTGCAGGGGGGCAATCAGCCCCAGCATTTT. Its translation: CASAVQGGNQPQHF.

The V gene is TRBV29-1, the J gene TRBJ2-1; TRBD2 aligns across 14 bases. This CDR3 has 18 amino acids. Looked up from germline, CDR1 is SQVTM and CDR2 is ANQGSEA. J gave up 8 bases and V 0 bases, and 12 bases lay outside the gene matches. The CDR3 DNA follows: TGCAGCGTTGAAGATCAGGTGGGACTAGCGGGAGTTATCGATGAGCAGTTCTTC. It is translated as CSVEDQVGLAGVIDEQFF.

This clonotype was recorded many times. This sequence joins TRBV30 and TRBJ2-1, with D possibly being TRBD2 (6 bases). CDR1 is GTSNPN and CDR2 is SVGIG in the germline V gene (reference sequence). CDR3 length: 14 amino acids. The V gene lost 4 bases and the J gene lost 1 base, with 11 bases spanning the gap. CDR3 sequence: CAWMMRGSYNEQFF. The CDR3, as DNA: TGTGCCTGGATGATGCGGGGTTCCTACAATGAGCAGTTCTTC.

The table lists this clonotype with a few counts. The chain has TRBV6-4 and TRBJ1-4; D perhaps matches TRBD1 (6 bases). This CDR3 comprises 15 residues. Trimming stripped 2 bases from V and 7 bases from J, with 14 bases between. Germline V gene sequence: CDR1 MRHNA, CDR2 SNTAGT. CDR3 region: CASSDPRGECEKLFF. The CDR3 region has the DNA TGTGCCAGCAGTGACCCGAGGGGGGAATGTGAAAAACTGTTTTTT.

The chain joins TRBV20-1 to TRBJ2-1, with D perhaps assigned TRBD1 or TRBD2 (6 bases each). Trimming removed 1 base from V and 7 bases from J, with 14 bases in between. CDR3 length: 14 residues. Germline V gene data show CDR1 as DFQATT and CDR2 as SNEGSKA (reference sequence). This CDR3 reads CSARVRGAANEQFF. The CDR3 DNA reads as TGCAGTGCTAGAGTAAGGGGGGCGGCGAATGAGCAGTTCTTC.

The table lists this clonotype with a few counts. The CDR3 region is CASTPRTSGADTQYF. Written as DNA, the CDR3 is TGTGCCAGCACCCCACGGACTAGCGGGGCAGATACGCAGTATTTT. This chain links TRBV12-3 or TRBV12-4 with TRBJ2-3; the match to TRBD2 covers 12 bases. The CDR3 has 15 amino acids. J gave up 4 bases and V 7 bases, and 6 bases lay outside the gene matches.

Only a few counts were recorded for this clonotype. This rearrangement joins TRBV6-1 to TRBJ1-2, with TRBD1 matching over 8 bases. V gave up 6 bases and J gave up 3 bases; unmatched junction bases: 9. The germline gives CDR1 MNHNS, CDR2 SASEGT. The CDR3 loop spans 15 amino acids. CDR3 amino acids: CASSPDRGTHYGYTF. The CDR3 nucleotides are TGTGCCAGCAGCCCAGACAGGGGCACGCACTATGGCTACACCTTC.

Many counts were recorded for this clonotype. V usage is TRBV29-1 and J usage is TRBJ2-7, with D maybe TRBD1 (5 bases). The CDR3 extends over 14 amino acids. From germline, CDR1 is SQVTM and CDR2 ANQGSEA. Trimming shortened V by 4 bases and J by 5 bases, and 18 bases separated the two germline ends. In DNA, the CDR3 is TGCAGCGTTGCGGGTAAAGGGGCTCCCCACGAGCAGTACTTC. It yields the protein CSVAGKGAPHEQYF.

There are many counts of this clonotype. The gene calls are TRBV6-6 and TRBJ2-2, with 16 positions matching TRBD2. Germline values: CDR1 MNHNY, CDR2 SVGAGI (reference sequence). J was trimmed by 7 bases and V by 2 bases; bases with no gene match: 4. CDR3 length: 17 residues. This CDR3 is CASSYGTSGGAIGELFF. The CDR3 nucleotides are TGTGCCAGCAGTTACGGGACTAGCGGGGGGGCGATCGGGGAGCTGTTTTTT.

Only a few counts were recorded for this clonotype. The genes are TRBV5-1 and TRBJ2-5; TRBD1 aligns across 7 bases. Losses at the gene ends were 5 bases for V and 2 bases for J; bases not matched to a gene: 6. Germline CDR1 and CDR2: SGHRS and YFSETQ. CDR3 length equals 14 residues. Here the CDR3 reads CASSWGQKQETQYF. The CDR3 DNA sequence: TGCGCCAGCAGTTGGGGACAGAAACAAGAGACCCAGTACTTC.

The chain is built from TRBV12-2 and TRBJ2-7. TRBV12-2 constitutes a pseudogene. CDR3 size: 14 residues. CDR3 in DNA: TGTGCAAGTCACTTACTTCTTAGCTCCTACGAGCAGTACTTC. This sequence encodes CASHLLLSSYEQYF.

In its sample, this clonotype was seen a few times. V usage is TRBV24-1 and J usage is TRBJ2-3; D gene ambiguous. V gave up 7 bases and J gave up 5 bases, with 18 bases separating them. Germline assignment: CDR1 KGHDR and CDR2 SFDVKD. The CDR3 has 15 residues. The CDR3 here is CATSATDGVGDTQYF. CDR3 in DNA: TGTGCCACCAGCGCCACGGACGGCGTCGGAGATACGCAGTATTTT.

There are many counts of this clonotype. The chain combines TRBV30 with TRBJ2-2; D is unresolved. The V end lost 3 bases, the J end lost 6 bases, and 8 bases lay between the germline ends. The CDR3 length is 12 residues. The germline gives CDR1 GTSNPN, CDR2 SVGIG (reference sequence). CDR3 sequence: CAWSPFSGELFF. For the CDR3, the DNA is TGTGCCTGGAGCCCGTTTTCCGGGGAGCTGTTTTTT.